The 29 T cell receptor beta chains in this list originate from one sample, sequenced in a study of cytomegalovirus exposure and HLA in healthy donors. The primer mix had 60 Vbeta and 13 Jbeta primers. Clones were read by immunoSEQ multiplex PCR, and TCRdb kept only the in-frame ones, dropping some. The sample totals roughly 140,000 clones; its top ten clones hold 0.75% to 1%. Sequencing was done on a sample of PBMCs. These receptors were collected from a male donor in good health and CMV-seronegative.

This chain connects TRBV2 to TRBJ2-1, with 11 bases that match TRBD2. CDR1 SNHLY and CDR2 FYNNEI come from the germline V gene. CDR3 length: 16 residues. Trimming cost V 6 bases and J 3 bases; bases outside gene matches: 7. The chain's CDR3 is CASSARLAGIYNEQFF. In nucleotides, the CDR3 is TGTGCCAGCAGCGCCCGACTAGCGGGAATCTACAATGAGCAGTTCTTC.

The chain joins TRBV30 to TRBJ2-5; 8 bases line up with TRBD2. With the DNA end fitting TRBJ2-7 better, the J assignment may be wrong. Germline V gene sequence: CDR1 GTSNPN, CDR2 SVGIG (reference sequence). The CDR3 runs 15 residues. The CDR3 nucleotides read TGTGCCTGGAGCTTCGGACTAGCCGGGCATTACGAGCAGTACTTC. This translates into CAWSFGLAGHYEQYF.

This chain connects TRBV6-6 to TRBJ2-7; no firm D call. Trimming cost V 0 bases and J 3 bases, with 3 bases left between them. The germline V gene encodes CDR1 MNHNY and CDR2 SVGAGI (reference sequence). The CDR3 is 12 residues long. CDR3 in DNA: TGTGCCAGCAGTTACTCCAGCTACGAGCAGTACTTC. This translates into CASSYSSYEQYF.

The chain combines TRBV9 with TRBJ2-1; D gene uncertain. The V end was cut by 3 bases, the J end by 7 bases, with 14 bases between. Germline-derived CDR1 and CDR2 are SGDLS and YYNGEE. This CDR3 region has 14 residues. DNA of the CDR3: TGTGCCAGCAGCGCACACAGTATTGGGAATGAGCAGTTCTTC. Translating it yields CASSAHSIGNEQFF. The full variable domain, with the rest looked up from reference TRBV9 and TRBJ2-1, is DSGVTQTPKHLITATGQRVTLRCSPRSGDLSVYWYQQSLDQGLQFLIQYYNGEERAKGNILERFSAQQFPDLHSELNLSSLELGDSALYFCASSAHSIGNEQFFGPGTRLTVL.

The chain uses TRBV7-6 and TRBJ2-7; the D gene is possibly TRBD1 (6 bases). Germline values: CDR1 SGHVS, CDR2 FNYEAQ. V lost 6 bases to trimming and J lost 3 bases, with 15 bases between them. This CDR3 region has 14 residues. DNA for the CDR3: TGTGCCAGCAGTAGGACGGACAGAAGCTACGAGCAGTACTTC. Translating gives CASSRTDRSYEQYF.

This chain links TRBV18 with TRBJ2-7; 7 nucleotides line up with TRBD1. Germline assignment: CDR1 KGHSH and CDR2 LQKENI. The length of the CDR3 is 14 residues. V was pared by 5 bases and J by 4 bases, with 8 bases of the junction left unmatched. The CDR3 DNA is TGTGCCAGCTCATACAGGGGTTCTGTATACGAGCAGTACTTC. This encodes CASSYRGSVYEQYF.

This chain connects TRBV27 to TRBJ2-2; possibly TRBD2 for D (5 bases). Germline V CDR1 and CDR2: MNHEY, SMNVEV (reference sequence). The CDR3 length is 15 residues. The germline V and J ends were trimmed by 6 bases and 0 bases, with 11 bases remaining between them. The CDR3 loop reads CASRSGSPNTGELFF. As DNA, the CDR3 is TGTGCCAGCAGGAGCGGTAGTCCGAACACCGGGGAGCTGTTTTTT.

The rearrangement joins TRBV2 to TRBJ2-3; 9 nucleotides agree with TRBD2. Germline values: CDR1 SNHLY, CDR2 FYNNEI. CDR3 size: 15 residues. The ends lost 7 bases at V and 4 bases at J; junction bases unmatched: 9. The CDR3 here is CASTPSGVGSDTQYF. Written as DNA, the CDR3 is TGTGCCAGCACCCCTAGCGGGGTAGGGTCAGATACGCAGTATTTT.

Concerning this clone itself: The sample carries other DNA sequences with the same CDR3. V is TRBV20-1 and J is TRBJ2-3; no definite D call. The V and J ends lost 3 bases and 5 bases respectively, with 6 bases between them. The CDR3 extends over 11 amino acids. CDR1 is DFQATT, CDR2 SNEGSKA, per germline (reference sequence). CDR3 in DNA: TGCAGTGCTAGTCTCGTAGATACGCAGTATTTT. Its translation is CSASLVDTQYF.

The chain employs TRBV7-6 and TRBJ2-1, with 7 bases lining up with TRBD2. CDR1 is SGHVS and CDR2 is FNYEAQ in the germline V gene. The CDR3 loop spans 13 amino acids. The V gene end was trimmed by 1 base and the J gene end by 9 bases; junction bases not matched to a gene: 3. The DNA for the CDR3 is TGTGCCAGCAGCTTAGAGGTAGCGGGTGAGCAGTTCTTC. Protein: CASSLEVAGEQFF.

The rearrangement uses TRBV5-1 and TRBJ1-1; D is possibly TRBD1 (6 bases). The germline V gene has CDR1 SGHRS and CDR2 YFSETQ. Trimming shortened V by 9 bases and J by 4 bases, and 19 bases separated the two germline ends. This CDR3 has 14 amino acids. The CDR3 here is CATGGGGAGTEAFF. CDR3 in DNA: TGCGCCACTGGTGGGGGGGGCGCGGGCACTGAAGCTTTCTTT.

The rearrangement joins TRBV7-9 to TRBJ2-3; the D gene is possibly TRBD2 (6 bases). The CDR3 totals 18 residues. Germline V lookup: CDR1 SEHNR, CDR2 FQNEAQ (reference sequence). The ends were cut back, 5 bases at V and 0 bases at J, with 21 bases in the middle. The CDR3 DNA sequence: TGTGCCAGCAGCGATCCGGGACTTCCTTTTACTAGCACAGATACGCAGTATTTT. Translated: CASSDPGLPFTSTDTQYF. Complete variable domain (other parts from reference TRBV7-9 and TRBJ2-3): DTGVSQNPRHKITKRGQNVTFRCDPISEHNRLYWYRQTLGQGPEFLTYFQNEAQLEKSRLLSDRFSAERPKGSFSTLEIQRTEQGDSAMYLCASSDPGLPFTSTDTQYFGPGTRLTVL.

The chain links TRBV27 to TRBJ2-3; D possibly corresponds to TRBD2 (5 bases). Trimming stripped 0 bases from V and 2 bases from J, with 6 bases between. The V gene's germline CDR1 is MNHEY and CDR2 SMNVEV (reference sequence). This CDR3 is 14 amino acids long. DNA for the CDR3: TGTGCCAGCAGTTTATCGGGAGACACAGATACGCAGTATTTT. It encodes CASSLSGDTDTQYF.

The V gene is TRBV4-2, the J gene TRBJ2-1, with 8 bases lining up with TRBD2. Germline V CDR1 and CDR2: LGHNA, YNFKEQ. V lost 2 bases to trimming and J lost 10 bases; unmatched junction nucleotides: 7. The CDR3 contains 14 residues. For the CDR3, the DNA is TGTGCCAGCAGCCAACCGGGGGGGCCGCGGGAGCAGTTCTTC. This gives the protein CASSQPGGPREQFF.

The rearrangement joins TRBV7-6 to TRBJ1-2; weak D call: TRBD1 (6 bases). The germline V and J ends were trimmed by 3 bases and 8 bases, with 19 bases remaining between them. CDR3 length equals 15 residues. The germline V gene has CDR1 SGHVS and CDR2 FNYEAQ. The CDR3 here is CASSLTPGAKGGYTF. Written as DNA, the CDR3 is TGTGCCAGCAGCTTGACGCCAGGGGCCAAGGGGGGCTACACCTTC.

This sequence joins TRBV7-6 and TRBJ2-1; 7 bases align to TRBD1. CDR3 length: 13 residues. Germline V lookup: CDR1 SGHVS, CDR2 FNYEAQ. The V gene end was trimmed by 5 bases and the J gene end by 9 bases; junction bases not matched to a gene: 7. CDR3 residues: CASSMTGFPEQFF. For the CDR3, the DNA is TGTGCCAGCAGCATGACAGGGTTTCCTGAGCAGTTCTTC.

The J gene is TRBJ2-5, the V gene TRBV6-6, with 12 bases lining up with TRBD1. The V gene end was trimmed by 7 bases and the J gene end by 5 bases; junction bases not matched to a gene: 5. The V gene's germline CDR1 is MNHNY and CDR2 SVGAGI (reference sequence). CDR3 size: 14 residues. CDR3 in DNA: TGTGCCAGCATGGGGACAGGGGGCTGGGAGACCCAGTACTTC. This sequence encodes CASMGTGGWETQYF.

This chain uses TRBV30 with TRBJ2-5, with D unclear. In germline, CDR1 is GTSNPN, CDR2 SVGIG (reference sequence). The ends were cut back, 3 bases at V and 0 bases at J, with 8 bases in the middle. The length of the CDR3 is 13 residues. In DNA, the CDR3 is TGTGCCTGGAGACAGCTGTACCAAGAGACCCAGTACTTC. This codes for CAWRQLYQETQYF.

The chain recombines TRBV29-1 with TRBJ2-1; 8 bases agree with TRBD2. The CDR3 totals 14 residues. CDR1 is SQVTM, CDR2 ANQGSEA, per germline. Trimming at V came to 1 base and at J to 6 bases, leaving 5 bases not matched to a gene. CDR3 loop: CSVEGGSGTNEQFF. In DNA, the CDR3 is TGCAGCGTTGAAGGAGGTAGCGGGACCAATGAGCAGTTCTTC.

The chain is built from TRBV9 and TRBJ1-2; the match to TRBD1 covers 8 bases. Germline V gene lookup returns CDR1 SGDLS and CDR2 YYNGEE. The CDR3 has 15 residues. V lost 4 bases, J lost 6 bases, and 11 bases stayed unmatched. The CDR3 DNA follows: TGTGCCAGCAGCCCCTCCGGGACAGGAGACGATGGCTACACCTTC. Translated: CASSPSGTGDDGYTF. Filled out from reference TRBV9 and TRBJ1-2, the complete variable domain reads DSGVTQTPKHLITATGQRVTLRCSPRSGDLSVYWYQQSLDQGLQFLIQYYNGEERAKGNILERFSAQQFPDLHSELNLSSLELGDSALYFCASSPSGTGDDGYTFGSGTRLTVV.

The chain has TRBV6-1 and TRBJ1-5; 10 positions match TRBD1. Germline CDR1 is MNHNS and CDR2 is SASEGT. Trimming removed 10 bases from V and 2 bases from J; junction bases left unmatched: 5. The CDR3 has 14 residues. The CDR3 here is CATLTGGGNQPQHF. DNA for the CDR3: TGTGCCACGTTGACAGGGGGCGGCAATCAGCCCCAGCATTTT.

The CDR3 DNA reads as TGCGCCAGCAGCCAACAAGGGCGGGGGGGCGTGAGGAATGAGCAGTTCTTC. Its translation is CASSQQGRGGVRNEQFF. The gene calls are TRBV4-3 and TRBJ2-1, with 9 bases that match TRBD2. CDR3 length: 17 residues. In germline, CDR1 is LGHNA, CDR2 YSLEER. V gave up 2 bases and J gave up 7 bases; unmatched junction bases: 12.

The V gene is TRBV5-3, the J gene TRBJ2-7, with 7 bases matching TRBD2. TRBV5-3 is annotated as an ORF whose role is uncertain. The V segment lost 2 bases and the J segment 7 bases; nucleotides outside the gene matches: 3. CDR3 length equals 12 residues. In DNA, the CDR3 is TGTGCCAGAAGCTTCAGGCGGGAGGAGCAGTACTTC. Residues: CARSFRREEQYF.

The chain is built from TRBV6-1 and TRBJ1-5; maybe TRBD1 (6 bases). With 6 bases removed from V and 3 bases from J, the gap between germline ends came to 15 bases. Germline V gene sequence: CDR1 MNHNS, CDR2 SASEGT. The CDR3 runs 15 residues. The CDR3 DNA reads TGTGCCAGCAGCCCACAGGGCCGTTACAATCAGCCCCAGCATTTT. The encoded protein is CASSPQGRYNQPQHF.

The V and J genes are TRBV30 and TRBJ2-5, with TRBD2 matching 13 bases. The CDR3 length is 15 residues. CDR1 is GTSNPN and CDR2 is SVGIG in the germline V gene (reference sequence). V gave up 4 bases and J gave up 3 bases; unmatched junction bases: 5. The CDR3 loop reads CAWKLGLAGKETQYF. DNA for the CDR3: TGTGCCTGGAAATTGGGACTAGCGGGGAAAGAGACCCAGTACTTC.

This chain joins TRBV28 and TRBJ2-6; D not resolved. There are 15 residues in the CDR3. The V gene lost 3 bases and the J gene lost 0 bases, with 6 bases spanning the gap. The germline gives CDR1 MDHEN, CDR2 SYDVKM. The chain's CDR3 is CASSFSSSGANVLTF. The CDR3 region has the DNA TGTGCCAGCAGTTTCTCCAGCTCTGGGGCCAACGTCCTGACTTTC.

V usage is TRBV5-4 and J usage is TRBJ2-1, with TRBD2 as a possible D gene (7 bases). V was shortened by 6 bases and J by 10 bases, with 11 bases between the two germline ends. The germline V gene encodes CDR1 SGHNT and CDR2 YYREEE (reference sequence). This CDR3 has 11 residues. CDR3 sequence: CASMGGGEQFF. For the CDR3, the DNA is TGTGCCAGCATGGGGGGGGGCGAGCAGTTCTTC.

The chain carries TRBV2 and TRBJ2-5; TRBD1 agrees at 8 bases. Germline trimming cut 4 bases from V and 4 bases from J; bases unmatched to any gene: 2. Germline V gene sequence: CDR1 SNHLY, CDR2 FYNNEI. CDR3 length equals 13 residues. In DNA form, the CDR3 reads TGTGCCAGCAGTGGACAGGGGTTAGAGACCCAGTACTTC. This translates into CASSGQGLETQYF.

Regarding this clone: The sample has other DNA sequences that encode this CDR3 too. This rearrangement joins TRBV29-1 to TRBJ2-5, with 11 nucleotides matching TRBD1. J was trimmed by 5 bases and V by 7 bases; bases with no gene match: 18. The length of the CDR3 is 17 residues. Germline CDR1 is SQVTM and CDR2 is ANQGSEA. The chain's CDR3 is CSAPIYRDRGRGETQYF. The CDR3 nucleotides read TGCAGCGCCCCCATCTACCGGGACAGGGGGAGAGGGGAGACCCAGTACTTC.